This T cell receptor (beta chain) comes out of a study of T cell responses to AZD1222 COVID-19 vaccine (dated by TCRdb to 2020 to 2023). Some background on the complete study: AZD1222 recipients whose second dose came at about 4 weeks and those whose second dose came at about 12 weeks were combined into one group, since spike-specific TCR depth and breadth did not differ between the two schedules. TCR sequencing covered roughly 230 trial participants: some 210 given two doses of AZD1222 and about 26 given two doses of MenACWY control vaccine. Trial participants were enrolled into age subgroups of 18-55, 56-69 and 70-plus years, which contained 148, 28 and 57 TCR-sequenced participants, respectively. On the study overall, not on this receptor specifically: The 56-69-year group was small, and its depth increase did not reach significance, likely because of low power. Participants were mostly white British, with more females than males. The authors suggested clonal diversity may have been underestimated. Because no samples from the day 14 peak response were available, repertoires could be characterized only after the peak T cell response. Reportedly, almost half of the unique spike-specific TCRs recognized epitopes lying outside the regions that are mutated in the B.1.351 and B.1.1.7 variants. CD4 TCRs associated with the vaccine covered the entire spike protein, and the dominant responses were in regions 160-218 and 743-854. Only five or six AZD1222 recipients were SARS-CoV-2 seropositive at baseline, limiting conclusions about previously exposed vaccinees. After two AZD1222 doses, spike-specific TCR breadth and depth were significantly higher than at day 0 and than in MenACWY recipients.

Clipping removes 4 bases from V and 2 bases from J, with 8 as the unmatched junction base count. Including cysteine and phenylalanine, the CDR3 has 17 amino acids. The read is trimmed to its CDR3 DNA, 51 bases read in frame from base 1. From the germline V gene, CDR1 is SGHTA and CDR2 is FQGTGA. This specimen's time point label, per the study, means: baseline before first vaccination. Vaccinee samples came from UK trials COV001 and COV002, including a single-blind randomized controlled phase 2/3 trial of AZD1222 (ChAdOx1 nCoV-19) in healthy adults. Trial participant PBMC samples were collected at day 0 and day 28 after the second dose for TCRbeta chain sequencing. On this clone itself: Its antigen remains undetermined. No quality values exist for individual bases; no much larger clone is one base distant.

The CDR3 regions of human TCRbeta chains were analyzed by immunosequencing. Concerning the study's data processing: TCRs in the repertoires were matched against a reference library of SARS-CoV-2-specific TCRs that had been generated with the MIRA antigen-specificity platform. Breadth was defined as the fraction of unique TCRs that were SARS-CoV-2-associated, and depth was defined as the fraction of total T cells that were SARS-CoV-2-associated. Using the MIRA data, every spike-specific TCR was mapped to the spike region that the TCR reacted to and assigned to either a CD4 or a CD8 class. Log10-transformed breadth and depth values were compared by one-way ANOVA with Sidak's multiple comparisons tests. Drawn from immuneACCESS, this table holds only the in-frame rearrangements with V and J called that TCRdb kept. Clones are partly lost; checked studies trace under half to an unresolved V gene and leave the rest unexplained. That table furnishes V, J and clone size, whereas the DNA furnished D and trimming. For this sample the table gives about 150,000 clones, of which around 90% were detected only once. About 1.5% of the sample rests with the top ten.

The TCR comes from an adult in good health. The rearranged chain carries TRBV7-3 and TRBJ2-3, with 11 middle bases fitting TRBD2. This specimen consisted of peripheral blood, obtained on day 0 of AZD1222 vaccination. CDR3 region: CASSSLAGGPFTDTQYF. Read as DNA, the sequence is TGTGCCAGCAGCTCGTTAGCGGGAGGGCCCTTCACAGATACGCAGTATTTT.